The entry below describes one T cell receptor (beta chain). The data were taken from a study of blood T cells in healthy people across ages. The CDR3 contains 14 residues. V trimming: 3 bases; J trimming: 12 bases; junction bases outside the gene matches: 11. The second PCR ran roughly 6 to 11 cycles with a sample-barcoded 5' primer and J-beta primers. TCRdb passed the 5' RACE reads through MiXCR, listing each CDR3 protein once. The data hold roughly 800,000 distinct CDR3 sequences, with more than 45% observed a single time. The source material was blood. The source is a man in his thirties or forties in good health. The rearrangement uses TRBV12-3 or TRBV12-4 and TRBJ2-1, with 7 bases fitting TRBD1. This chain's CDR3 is CASSLRSRAGGQFF. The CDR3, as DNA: TGTGCCAGCAGTTTGAGATCGCGGGCAGGGGGGCAGTTCTTC.